The rows below give T cell receptor beta chains drawn from one sample of a study of identifying expanded T cells in peripheral blood. Assay used: immunoSEQ multiplex PCR; TCRdb lists only in-frame clones, some missing. Here the sample spans tens of thousands of clones, roughly 81% being singletons. Material: blood. These receptor sequences come from a person aged 18 to 75 in good health. The CDR3 runs from the conserved cysteine through the conserved F or W.

TRBJ2-3	TRBV5-1	CASSVSGRTSTDTQYF
TRBJ1-2	TRBV14	CASSRDLYGYTF
TRBJ2-7	TRBV6-5	CASSYLGSYEQYF
TRBJ2-4	TRBV28	CASSPTPRGENIQYF
TRBJ1-2	TRBV19	CASSIDLGRGGKNGYTF
TRBJ2-2	TRBV19	CASRSGRNTGELFF
TRBJ2-7	TRBV6-1	CASRGQGYEQYF
TRBJ1-4	TRBV5-1	CASSRDSSATNEKLFF
TRBJ1-1	TRBV19	CASTTDRGLGTEAFF
TRBJ1-4	TRBV28	CASSLGVTPRNEKLFF
TRBJ2-3	TRBV27	CASSPNSGDTQYF
TRBJ2-3	TRBV18	CASSLRTSGNTDTQYF
TRBJ1-5	TRBV11-2	CASSLGRVANQPQHF
TRBJ1-1	TRBV11-3	CASSSGGRAEAFF
TRBJ2-7	TRBV6-5	CASRSQRAGSREQYF
TRBJ1-2	TRBV20-1	CSVGKAGGYTF
TRBJ2-3	TRBV4-1	CASSQDPPGGGAGGWYF
TRBJ2-2	TRBV27	CASTPDVLVNTGELFF
TRBJ1-5	TRBV6-6	CASSMGRGNQPQHF
TRBJ2-5	TRBV7-9	CASSQGAGLQETQYF
TRBJ2-5	TRBV19	CASSMWGGGQETQYF
TRBJ2-5	TRBV6-1	CASSEAGVSETQYF
TRBJ2-1	TRBV7-6	CASSVSGLLEQFF
TRBJ2-7	TRBV30	CAWSEQYEQYF
TRBJ2-3	TRBV13	CASSSHHLAGGVTDTQYF
TRBJ1-2	TRBV30	CAWMAGRGGYTF
TRBJ2-5	TRBV9	CASSSTGTGSQTQYF
TRBJ1-2	TRBV9	CASSDRDRASYGYTF
TRBJ2-7	TRBV7-6	CASSLAITGDEQYF
TRBJ1-2	TRBV28	CASSSTPGGPNYGYTF
TRBJ2-7	TRBV5-1	CASSLGPSVSYEQYF
TRBJ2-1	TRBV10-3	CAISDIAGNNEQFF
TRBJ1-3	TRBV7-2	CASSGGQGSGNTIYF
TRBJ1-1	TRBV6-5	CASLRDTEAFF
TRBJ2-7	TRBV4-1	CASSQGLAEEEHYEQYF
TRBJ2-5	TRBV4-1	CASSLGTSGGVQETQYF
TRBJ1-3	TRBV29-1	CSVEEVSGNTIYF
TRBJ1-2	TRBV5-4	CASSLAGIYYGYTF
TRBJ2-5	TRBV4-2	CASSQDLAGGQETQYF
TRBJ2-7	TRBV6-5	CATRGGGGYEQYF
TRBJ2-3	TRBV5-1	CASSLGAWASGITDTQYF
TRBJ2-2	TRBV11-2	CASSGMGAGGPWGGELFF
TRBJ1-1	TRBV5-1	CASSFSPGTEAFF
TRBJ2-1	TRBV7-9	CASSLDRYNEQFF
TRBJ1-2	TRBV10-3	CAINRGQGGYTF
TRBJ1-5	TRBV7-8	CASSLAGRVFDQPQHF
TRBJ2-7	TRBV19	CASSLGVAPYEQYF
TRBJ2-5	TRBV6-5	CASRVGPSGSGTQYF